The 5 T cell receptor beta chains below come from one sample, sequenced in a study of cytomegalovirus exposure and HLA in healthy donors. Use of 60 Vbeta and 13 Jbeta primers characterized the PCR. Method: immunoSEQ multiplex PCR; TCRdb's copy keeps in-frame clones and lacks some. The sample consists of 150,000 to 200,000 clones, roughly 76% of them appearing once. Sequenced sample: PBMCs. The origin of the receptors is a woman younger than 30 in good health and CMV-seropositive.

The rearrangement joins TRBV9 to TRBJ1-2; the D gene is possibly TRBD1 (6 bases). The V gene lost 4 bases and the J gene lost 2 bases, with 15 bases spanning the gap. Germline values: CDR1 SGDLS, CDR2 YYNGEE. The CDR3 has 15 amino acids. The DNA for the CDR3 is TGTGCCAGCAGCCCCACAGGGAGCATGAACTATGGCTACACCTTC. Translation: CASSPTGSMNYGYTF.

The chain recombines TRBV5-6 with TRBJ2-6, with D perhaps matching TRBD1 (6 bases). This CDR3 has 18 residues. V was trimmed by 0 bases and J by 0 bases, leaving 13 bases between them. Germline V gene data show CDR1 as SGHDT and CDR2 as YYEEEE. CDR3 residues: CASSLVPGVYSGANVLTF. CDR3 in DNA: TGTGCCAGCAGCTTGGTCCCAGGGGTCTACTCTGGGGCCAACGTCCTGACTTTC.

The rearrangement joins TRBV5-5 to TRBJ2-7; 11 bases are shared with TRBD2. This CDR3 contains 15 residues. V shed 3 bases and J 0 bases; nucleotides not matched to a gene: 2. Germline loops: CDR1 SGHKS, CDR2 YYEKEE (reference sequence). CDR3 bases: TGTGCCAGCAGCTCGGGACTAGCGGCCTCCTACGAGCAGTACTTC. Residues: CASSSGLAASYEQYF.

The genes are TRBV13 and TRBJ1-4, with 10 bases identical to TRBD1. V trimming: 6 bases; J trimming: 8 bases; junction bases outside the gene matches: 3. Germline loops: CDR1 PRHDT, CDR2 FYEKMQ (reference sequence). The length of the CDR3 is 13 residues. CDR3 region: CASSPGQGEKLFF. CDR3 nucleotide sequence: TGTGCCAGCAGTCCGGGACAGGGGGAAAAACTGTTTTTT.

The chain links TRBV4-3 to TRBJ2-5; D is possibly TRBD1 (6 bases). Germline assignment: CDR1 LGHNA and CDR2 YSLEER. CDR3 size: 16 residues. The ends were cut back, 2 bases at V and 1 base at J, with 14 bases in the middle. CDR3 residues: CASSQTLGQGQETQYF. The CDR3 DNA sequence: TGCGCCAGCAGCCAAACCCTGGGACAAGGCCAAGAGACCCAGTACTTC.